Following are 24 T cell receptor beta chains from one sample sequenced in a study of lymphopenia after photon versus proton radiotherapy. Assay: immunoSEQ multiplex PCR; the TCRdb copy retains only in-frame clones and omits some. Found here are over 15,000 clones, about nine tenths of them singletons; the top ten hold approximately 6.5%. This sample comprised peripheral blood, obtained from a patient treated with photon-based radiotherapy. Receptors originate from a man aged 60 to 69 with pancreatic cancer.

The chain carries TRBV6-1 and TRBJ1-1; the match to TRBD1 covers 7 bases. CDR3 length: 17 residues. Germline assignment: CDR1 MNHNS and CDR2 SASEGT. The V gene end was trimmed by 4 bases and the J gene end by 4 bases; junction bases not matched to a gene: 15. CDR3 nucleotide sequence: TGTGCCAGCAGTGTACCGTTCAGGACAGGTTTGGTCACTGAAGCTTTCTTT. As protein: CASSVPFRTGLVTEAFF.

The chain links TRBV18 to TRBJ1-6; TRBD1 matches at 9 bases. Germline CDR1 reads KGHSH; CDR2 reads LQKENI. The CDR3 runs 16 residues. Unmatched junction bases numbered 8, after V lost 3 bases and J lost 8 bases. The CDR3 reads CASSPSGTGRDSPLHF. In DNA form, the CDR3 reads TGTGCCAGCTCACCCTCCGGGACAGGGCGTGATTCACCCCTCCACTTT.

This chain uses TRBV29-1 with TRBJ1-4, with no clear D. Trimming cost V 3 bases and J 8 bases, with 13 bases left between them. The CDR3 totals 13 residues. CDR1 and CDR2 from the germline V gene are SQVTM and ANQGSEA. The CDR3 spells CSVDERNGEKLFF. CDR3 DNA sequence: TGCAGCGTTGATGAACGGAACGGAGAAAAACTGTTTTTT.

The V and J genes are TRBV21-1 and TRBJ2-5; the table gives TRBD1 as D, unverified against the DNA. TRBV21-1 is classified as a pseudogene. This CDR3 has 16 amino acids. The CDR3 DNA sequence: TGTGCCAGCAGCAAAGCTTGGGGCCTGACAGGAGAGACCCAGTACTTC. This translates into CASSKAWGLTGETQYF.

The chain links TRBV4-1 to TRBJ2-7; 7 bases agree with TRBD1. This CDR3 region has 15 residues. Germline CDR1 reads MGHRA; CDR2 reads YSYEKL. V trimming: 1 base; J trimming: 4 bases; junction bases outside the gene matches: 7. CDR3 protein: CASSQGTGALYEQYF. The CDR3 nucleotides are TGCGCCAGCAGCCAAGGGACAGGTGCTTTGTACGAGCAGTACTTC.

The chain uses TRBV12-5 and TRBJ2-7, with D possibly matching TRBD2 (5 bases). The CDR3 loop spans 11 amino acids. V shed 2 bases and J shed 6 bases, with 5 bases lying between them. Germline-derived CDR1 and CDR2 are LGHNT and FRNRAP. CDR3: CASGLSGEQYF. The CDR3 DNA follows: TGTGCTAGTGGTTTGAGCGGCGAGCAGTACTTC.

The V gene is TRBV5-1, the J gene TRBJ2-2; possibly TRBD1 or TRBD2 for D (5 bases each). The germline V gene encodes CDR1 SGHRS and CDR2 YFSETQ. V dropped 6 bases and J dropped 7 bases, with 19 bases sitting between them. The CDR3 has 15 amino acids. The CDR3 region is CASNRDRPRSGELFF. The CDR3 DNA follows: TGCGCCAGCAACCGGGACCGACCACGTAGCGGGGAGCTGTTTTTT.

This chain joins TRBV7-9 and TRBJ1-2; D is perhaps TRBD1 (5 bases). Trimming took 2 bases from V and 4 from J, leaving 26 bases between them. The CDR3 covers 19 residues. Germline V gene sequence: CDR1 SEHNR, CDR2 FQNEAQ (reference sequence). The CDR3 sequence is CASSLYSGFGGGYPYGYTF. The DNA of the CDR3 is TGTGCCAGCAGCTTATATTCCGGGTTCGGGGGAGGTTATCCCTATGGCTACACCTTC.

V gene TRBV30 combines with J gene TRBJ1-3, with D maybe TRBD1 (5 bases). The CDR3 is made up of 12 amino acids. Trimming pared 2 bases from V and 8 bases from J, leaving 10 bases between. Germline loops: CDR1 GTSNPN, CDR2 SVGIG (reference sequence). The CDR3 loop is CAWSLGGDTIYF. DNA for the CDR3: TGTGCCTGGAGTCTCGGGGGGGACACCATATATTTT.

V is TRBV5-4 and J is TRBJ1-2; 7 nucleotides match TRBD1. CDR1 is SGHNT, CDR2 YYREEE, per germline (reference sequence). V shed 0 bases and J 9 bases; nucleotides not matched to a gene: 14. The CDR3 length is 16 residues. CDR3 nucleotides: TGTGCCAGCAGCTTGGAGGGGGGTAGGGGGCAATTTAGCTACACCTTC. Amino acids: CASSLEGGRGQFSYTF.

The J gene is TRBJ2-3, the V gene TRBV30; 7 bases line up with TRBD1. The germline V gene has CDR1 GTSNPN and CDR2 SVGIG (reference sequence). Trimming at V came to 2 bases and at J to 1 base, leaving 3 bases not matched to a gene. The length of the CDR3 is 14 residues. This chain's CDR3 is CAWSIGGGTDTQYF. The CDR3 nucleotides are TGTGCCTGGAGTATAGGGGGCGGCACAGATACGCAGTATTTT.

Only a few counts were recorded for this clone. The rearrangement uses TRBV9 and TRBJ2-7; TRBD1 or TRBD2 may be the D gene (5 bases each). This CDR3 has 15 amino acids. Germline-derived CDR1 and CDR2 are SGDLS and YYNGEE. The V end lost 6 bases, the J end lost 7 bases, and 23 bases lay between the germline ends. The CDR3: CASNSGDGTRKEQYF. CDR3 in DNA: TGTGCCAGCAACTCTGGGGACGGAACACGTAAGGAGCAGTACTTC.

The chain recombines TRBV5-4 with TRBJ2-4; maybe TRBD1 (6 bases). The CDR3 has 15 residues. Germline loops: CDR1 SGHNT, CDR2 YYREEE (reference sequence). Trimming shortened V by 2 bases and J by 4 bases, and 13 bases separated the two germline ends. CDR3 nucleotides: TGTGCCAGCAGCTTCAGGGGCCTTGGGAAAAACATTCAGTACTTC. This sequence encodes CASSFRGLGKNIQYF.

V usage is TRBV18 and J usage is TRBJ1-1; D is possibly TRBD1 (6 bases). CDR1 KGHSH and CDR2 LQKENI come from the germline V gene. This CDR3 comprises 14 residues. V lost 3 bases to trimming and J lost 2 bases, with 10 bases between them. CDR3 in DNA: TGTGCCAGCTCACCCCGGGGGGCTAACACTGAAGCTTTCTTT. It specifies CASSPRGANTEAFF.

The chain links TRBV7-2 to TRBJ1-5; D is unclear. Germline-derived CDR1 and CDR2 are SGHTA and FQGNSA. CDR3 length: 15 amino acids. Between the trimmed V and J ends, which lost 0 bases and 3 bases, there was a span of 9 bases. The CDR3 reads CASSLASGLNQPQHF. CDR3 sequence (DNA): TGTGCCAGCAGCTTAGCTTCAGGCCTCAATCAGCCCCAGCATTTT.

This chain connects TRBV5-1 to TRBJ1-4; the D is unclear. The germline V and J ends were trimmed by 0 bases and 3 bases, with 6 bases remaining between them. Germline CDR1 SGHRS, CDR2 YFSETQ. This CDR3 region has 14 residues. CDR3 protein: CASSLGRSNEKLFF. CDR3 in DNA: TGCGCCAGCAGCTTGGGCAGGTCTAATGAAAAACTGTTTTTT. Filled out from reference TRBV5-1 and TRBJ1-4, the complete variable domain reads KAGVTQTPRYLIKTRGQQVTLSCSPISGHRSVSWYQQTPGQGLQFLFEYFSETQRNKGNFPGRFSGRQFSNSRSEMNVSTLELGDSALYLCASSLGRSNEKLFFGSGTQLSVL.

The chain couples TRBV1 to TRBJ1-1; the table's D call of TRBD1 was not tested on the DNA. TRBV1 is a pseudogene locus. This CDR3 has 20 amino acids. CDR3 amino acids: CTSSRISGQGRSWVNTEAFF. The CDR3 nucleotides are TGCACCAGCAGCCGAATCTCTGGACAGGGTCGAAGCTGGGTGAACACTGAAGCTTTCTTT.

The rearrangement links TRBV5-4 to TRBJ2-3; 7 positions match TRBD2. Trimming took 5 bases from V and 2 from J; bases not matched to a gene: 8. The CDR3 has 15 residues. CDR1 is SGHNT, CDR2 YYREEE, per germline (reference sequence). CDR3 DNA sequence: TGTGCCAGCAGGCGGAGCGGGGCTACCACAGATACGCAGTATTTT. This gives the protein CASRRSGATTDTQYF.

The chain couples TRBV7-3 to TRBJ2-1; D unresolved. This CDR3 spans 16 amino acids. The V gene's germline CDR1 is SGHTA and CDR2 FQGTGA. The V and J ends lost 5 bases and 5 bases respectively, with 19 bases between them. CDR3 sequence reads: CASSQRPAVGHNEQFF. The CDR3 DNA follows: TGTGCCAGCAGCCAAAGGCCGGCCGTTGGGCACAATGAGCAGTTCTTC.

The chain is built from TRBV5-8 and TRBJ1-2, with no clear D. Germline CDR1 is SGHTS and CDR2 is YDEGEE. The ends were cut back, 0 bases at V and 8 bases at J, with 11 bases in the middle. This CDR3 is built from 13 residues. CDR3 amino acids: CASSLVVVVGYTF. DNA for the CDR3: TGTGCCAGCAGCTTGGTAGTTGTAGTGGGCTACACCTTC. Using reference TRBV5-8 and TRBJ1-2 for the parts outside the CDR3, the full variable domain is EAGVTQSPTHLIKTRGQQATLRCSPISGHTSVYWYQQALGLGLQFLLWYDEGEERNRGNFPPRFSGRQFPNYSSELNVNALELEDSALYLCASSLVVVVGYTFGSGTRLTVV.

The rearrangement joins TRBV7-2 to TRBJ2-1, with TRBD2 identical over 12 bases. The V gene end was trimmed by 5 bases and the J gene end by 6 bases; junction bases not matched to a gene: 5. The CDR3 totals 15 residues. Germline CDR1 is SGHTA and CDR2 is FQGNSA. CDR3 nucleotides: TGTGCCAGCAGCCCTAGCGGGGGGGCCGTCAATGAGCAGTTCTTC. This gives the protein CASSPSGGAVNEQFF.

The chain employs TRBV7-8 and TRBJ2-1, with D perhaps assigned TRBD1 or TRBD2 (5 bases each). CDR1 and CDR2 from the germline V gene are SGHVS and FQNEAQ. V shed 5 bases and J shed 6 bases, with 11 bases lying between them. This CDR3 spans 13 amino acids. Here the CDR3 DNA reads TGTGCCAGCAGCACCCGGGACGGCAATGAGCAGTTCTTC. Translating it yields CASSTRDGNEQFF.

The chain couples TRBV20-1 to TRBJ2-1; D is undetermined. Trimming removed 6 bases from V and 1 base from J, with 4 bases in between. There are 11 residues in the CDR3. Per the germline V gene, CDR1 is DFQATT and CDR2 is SNEGSKA (reference sequence). The CDR3, as DNA: TGCAGTGCCGGATCCTACAATGAGCAGTTCTTC. Its protein product is CSAGSYNEQFF.

The chain links TRBV9 to TRBJ1-5; maybe TRBD1 (6 bases). This CDR3 is built from 15 residues. Trimming cost V 4 bases and J 10 bases, with 21 bases left between them. Germline V lookup: CDR1 SGDLS, CDR2 YYNGEE. CDR3 loop: CASSPGGPAIEPQHF. Here the CDR3 DNA reads TGTGCCAGCAGCCCGGGGGGCCCCGCAATTGAACCCCAGCATTTT.